This T cell receptor (beta chain) originates from a study of T cells in Graves' hyperthyroidism and ophthalmopathy. Regarding the study as a whole: The model anticipated ophthalmopathy a median approximately six months pre-onset. Stable hyperthyroidism was told apart from ophthalmopathy by a model built on 13 V-J features.

This clonotype was seen ten or more times. Its antigen is currently unknown. TCR beta CDR3 sequences were amplified from RNA transcripts. The HTBI primer set served for first-round RT-PCR of the TCR CDR3. TCRdb reprocessed the multiplex PCR reads via MiXCR and lists one record per CDR3 protein. The table lists approximately 590,000 distinct CDR3 sequences, roughly 14% of them singletons. Trimming cost V 0 bases and J 3 bases, with 15 bases left between them. This CDR3 region has 16 residues. From germline, CDR1 is SGHTA and CDR2 FQGNSA. Patients aged 18 to 65 had newly diagnosed hyperthyroidism of under 2 months' duration. The PBMCs were taken from 10 ml of fresh peripheral blood.

This sequence was found in a woman younger than 45 with Graves' hyperthyroidism. The chain has TRBV7-2 and TRBJ2-7; D not certain. Sample: blood. The CDR3: CASSLAQGRKVYEQYF. CDR3 coding DNA: TGTGCCAGCAGCTTAGCCCAAGGTAGGAAAGTCTACGAGCAGTACTTC.